This is a list of T cell receptor beta chains from one sample in a study of CD8 T cells in ankylosing spondylitis. MiXCR, run by TCRdb on the 5' RACE reads, gives a single entry per CDR3 protein. Among 240,000 or so distinct CDR3 sequences, around a tenth were seen once, and the ten largest hold less than 7.5%. Sequencing used blood, either unsorted or a sorted T cell fraction (not recorded which). The receptors shown here come from a male donor with ankylosing spondylitis or in good health (not recorded which). The CDR3 runs from the conserved cysteine through the conserved F or W. A D gene is named only where the DNA matches it firmly. Where a row states a size, it is once, few, many or the class of an expanded clone; other rows omit it.

TRBJ2-2 NA TRBV3-1 many TGTGCCAGCAGCCAAGACGCCTCGAACACCGGGGAGCTGTTTTTT CASSQDASNTGELFF
TRBJ1-2 TRBD1 TRBV20-1 many TGCAGTGCTTCCGAGGAGACAGGGGGCATTCTAGTCGCCTTC CSASEETGGILVAF
TRBJ2-2 TRBD1 TRBV12-3/TRBV12-4 many TGTGCCAGCAGTTTAAGGACAGGGAATACCGGGGAGCTGTTTTTT CASSLRTGNTGELFF
TRBJ2-5 NA TRBV15 NA TGTGCCACCAGCTGGGACGGTGGGGGAGAGACCCAGTACTTC CATSWDGGGETQYF
TRBJ1-2 TRBD1 TRBV7-9 few TGTGCCAGCAGCCGGACAGGCTATGGCTACACCTTC CASSRTGYGYTF
TRBJ2-3 NA TRBV5-4 many TGTGCCAGCAGCCGACAAGAATACTATTCTAGCACAGATACGCAGTATTTT CASSRQEYYSSTDTQYF
TRBJ1-1 TRBD1 TRBV12-3/TRBV12-4 many TGTGCCAGCAGTCCATTAGGGACAGGGCCCACTGAAGCTTTCTTT CASSPLGTGPTEAFF
TRBJ2-7 NA TRBV20-1 many TGCAGTGCTAGAGATCTCCAGGTTCAGTACTTC CSARDLQVQYF
TRBJ2-7 NA TRBV7-6 few TGTGCCAGCAGCGATACTTGGGACGAGCAGTACTTC CASSDTWDEQYF
TRBJ1-2 NA TRBV3-1 many TGTGCCAGCAGCCAGGAAGGACTTAACTATGGCTACACCTTC CASSQEGLNYGYTF
TRBJ2-1 NA TRBV4-2 NA TGTGCCAGCAGCCCAGGGACGCTCTGCAATGAGCAGTTCTTC CASSPGTLCNEQFF
TRBJ2-5 NA TRBV18 few TGTGCCAGCTCACCACCGGAACGAGAGACCCAGTACTTC CASSPPERETQYF
TRBJ2-1 TRBD2 TRBV7-9 NA TGTGCCAGCAGCTTAGTTGGTAGCGGGAGCTCCTACAATGAGCAGTTCTTC CASSLVGSGSSYNEQFF
TRBJ1-5 NA TRBV9 NA TGTGCCAGCAGCCCCCTGGCAAACCAGCCCCAGCATTTT CASSPLANQPQHF
TRBJ2-6 NA TRBV5-1 many TGCGCCAGCAGCTGGGGTCCCTCCGGGGCCAACGTCCTGACTTTC CASSWGPSGANVLTF
TRBJ2-7 TRBD2 TRBV4-2 NA TGTGCCAGCAGCAAATGGACTAGCGGCACCTACGAGCAGTACTTC CASSKWTSGTYEQYF
TRBJ1-1 TRBD1 TRBV15 few TGTGCCACCAGCGGGAAGGGGGTTAGGGGACAGAGTGAAGCTTTCTTT CATSGKGVRGQSEAFF
TRBJ2-3 TRBD2 TRBV29-1 many TGCAGCGTTGTTCCTAGCGGGGCTAGCACAGATACGCAGTATTTT CSVVPSGASTDTQYF
TRBJ2-1 TRBD2 TRBV20-1 many TGCAGTGCTGGACTAGCGGCTTACAATGAGCAGTTCTTC CSAGLAAYNEQFF
TRBJ1-5 TRBD1 TRBV6-1 many TGTGCCAGCAGCTGGACAGGGCTTGGCCAGCCCCAGCATTTT CASSWTGLGQPQHF
TRBJ1-5 TRBD1 TRBV5-6 few TGTGCCAGCAGGCGGACAGGGAGCAATCAGCCCCAGCATTTT CASRRTGSNQPQHF
TRBJ2-7 NA TRBV5-5 many TGTGCCAGCAGCTTGGCCATGGTGATGACATCCGGCTACGAGCAGTACTTC CASSLAMVMTSGYEQYF
TRBJ2-3 TRBD2 TRBV20-1 few TGCAGTGCTAGAGATCTAGGGGGACTAGCGGGAGCCGGCACAGATACGCAGTATTTT CSARDLGGLAGAGTDTQYF
TRBJ2-3 TRBD2 TRBV5-1 many TGCGCCAGCAGCTTGGTTCTAGCGGGAGGCGGTGGTACAGATACGCAGTATTTT CASSLVLAGGGGTDTQYF
TRBJ1-2 NA TRBV20-1 many TGCAGTGCCCACCAGGGTAACTATGGCTACACCTTC CSAHQGNYGYTF
TRBJ1-2 TRBD1 TRBV29-1 NA TGCAGCGTGGGCGGACAGGCCTATGGCTACACCTTC CSVGGQAYGYTF
TRBJ2-1 NA TRBV5-1 many TGCGCCAGCAGCTTGGGGCTAGCGAACTACAATGAGCAGTTCTTC CASSLGLANYNEQFF
TRBJ2-7 NA TRBV7-9 few TGTGCCAGCAGCTTCGTCGGGGACCTACCCTACGAGCAGTACTTC CASSFVGDLPYEQYF
TRBJ2-7 TRBD2 TRBV12-3/TRBV12-4 few TGTGCCAGTCGGGCGGGGGGTTCTAGCTCCTACGAGCAGTACTTC CASRAGGSSSYEQYF
TRBJ2-4 NA TRBV29-1 few TGCAGCGTTGAAAGTGACATTCAGTACTTC CSVESDIQYF
TRBJ2-7 NA TRBV5-1 many TGCGCCAGCAGCTGGACAGCAAGTTCATCCTACGAGCAGTACTTC CASSWTASSSYEQYF
TRBJ1-5 NA TRBV12-3/TRBV12-4 many TGTGCCAGCAGTTTATGGAGTAGCAATCAGCCCCAGCATTTT CASSLWSSNQPQHF
TRBJ2-1 TRBD1 TRBV12-3/TRBV12-4 NA TGTGCCAGCAGTCCAACGGCCGGGCAGGGGGCGATTGAGCAGTTCTTC CASSPTAGQGAIEQFF
TRBJ2-3 TRBD2 TRBV3-1 once TGTGCCATCAGTCCCGGGACTAGCGGGAGGCTAAGTAGTGCAGATACGCAGTATTTT CAISPGTSGRLSSADTQYF
TRBJ1-2 NA TRBV7-9 NA TGTGCCAGCAGCTTAGCCGAGGCGGGAAACTATGGCTACACCTTC CASSLAEAGNYGYTF
TRBJ2-1 NA TRBV6-4 many TGTGCCGCCGTCACCCAGGATTATCACAATGAGCAGTTCTTC CAAVTQDYHNEQFF
TRBJ2-1 TRBD2 TRBV24-1 many TGTGCCACCAGTTCCCTGGCGGGAGACGGGGTTTCGCGGAATGAGCAGTTCTTC CATSSLAGDGVSRNEQFF
TRBJ2-3 TRBD2 TRBV20-1 many TGCAGTGCTAGAGTCCCTAGCGGGAGTCGAGATACGCAGTATTTT CSARVPSGSRDTQYF
TRBJ2-3 TRBD2 TRBV5-1 many TGCGCCAGCAGCTCCCGGACTAGCGGGGTCACAGATACGCAGTATTTT CASSSRTSGVTDTQYF
TRBJ2-1 NA TRBV20-1 many TGCAGTGCTAGAGATCTCGCACAGTATGAGCAGTTCTTC CSARDLAQYEQFF
TRBJ2-5 NA TRBV20-1 few TGCAGTGCTAGCACGGAAGAGACCCAGTACTTC CSASTEETQYF
TRBJ2-2 TRBD1 TRBV20-1 many TGCAGTGCTCGGGCCGGGACAGTGAACACCGGGGAGCTGTTTTTT CSARAGTVNTGELFF
TRBJ1-1 TRBD1 TRBV20-1 many TGCAGTGCTGGGGGGACAGGGCACACTGAAGCTTTCTTT CSAGGTGHTEAFF
TRBJ2-7 NA TRBV20-1 many TGCAGTGCTAGAGTCGTTAGCTCCTACGAGCAGTACTTC CSARVVSSYEQYF
TRBJ1-6 NA TRBV7-8 many TGTGCCAGCAGCTTAGTTGGCTTTGGCGGTTCACCCCTCCACTTT CASSLVGFGGSPLHF
TRBJ2-5 TRBD2 TRBV10-3 many TGTGCCATCAGTGAGTGGAGACTAGCGGGGGGGCAAGAGACCCAGTACTTC CAISEWRLAGGQETQYF
TRBJ1-5 NA TRBV20-1 many TGCAGTGCTAGCGCGGGGGAACAGGGCCTCGGGCAGCCCCAGCATTTT CSASAGEQGLGQPQHF
TRBJ2-7 TRBD1 TRBV20-1 many TGCAGTGCCTCTACAGGGGGCGGGACCTACGAGCAGTACTTC CSASTGGGTYEQYF
TRBJ2-4 NA TRBV5-1 few TGCGCCAGCAGCTTGGAAGGGCCTCAATCGGAAAACATTCAGTACTTC CASSLEGPQSENIQYF
TRBJ2-2 TRBD1 TRBV7-8 many TGTGCCAGCAGCTTAAACAGGGGAAACGGGGAGCTGTTTTTT CASSLNRGNGELFF
TRBJ1-1 NA TRBV10-3 many TGTGCCATCAGTGAGTTGCGGGGTGCCACTGAAGCTTTCTTT CAISELRGATEAFF
TRBJ2-1 TRBD2 TRBV7-2 NA TGTGCCAGCAGCTTGACTAGCGGAAACAATGAGCAGTTCTTC CASSLTSGNNEQFF
TRBJ1-2 TRBD1 TRBV6-5 many TGTGCCAGCAGTTACGATGGACAGGGAGGCTATGGCTACACCTTC CASSYDGQGGYGYTF
TRBJ2-3 NA TRBV11-2 many TGTGCCAGCAGCTTAGATTTCGGGGGCTCGGATACGCAGTATTTT CASSLDFGGSDTQYF